The rows below give T cell receptor beta chains drawn from one sample of a study of T cells after yellow fever vaccination. TCRdb re-derived calls from the 5' RACE reads in MiXCR, one entry per CDR3 protein. The sample contains about 400,000 distinct CDR3 sequences, 11% of which appear only once. The sequences come from PBMCs, collected on the day of the first yellow fever vaccination. The source is a man between 18 and 35 years old who received the YFV17D yellow fever vaccine. Both conserved end residues are part of each CDR3. D genes are given only for firm matches. Clone size is shown for a subset of rows, as once, few, many or a class of expanded clone.

clone_size | j_call | d_call | v_call | cdr3_nt | cdr3_aa
many | TRBJ2-2 | NA | TRBV3-1 | TGTGCCAGCAGCCAAGAATCTAAAGGCGACCCGAACACCGGGGAGCTGTTTTTT | CASSQESKGDPNTGELFF
many | TRBJ1-5 | NA | TRBV20-1 | TGCAGTGCCTCCAGGGATAGCAATCAGCCCCAGCATTTT | CSASRDSNQPQHF
NA | TRBJ2-1 | TRBD1 | TRBV2 | TGTGCCAGCAGGCGGACAGGGGCCCAAGACTCCTACAATGAGCAGTTCTTC | CASRRTGAQDSYNEQFF
NA | TRBJ2-1 | NA | TRBV5-1 | TGCGCCAGCAGCGCGGGGGATATACAGGGATCTTCTAATGAGCAGTTCTTC | CASSAGDIQGSSNEQFF
NA | TRBJ1-2 | NA | TRBV6-4 | TGTGCCAGCAGTGCCCGTGGCGGAGCTAACTATGGCTACACCTTC | CASSARGGANYGYTF
few | TRBJ1-2 | NA | TRBV18 | TGTGCCAGCTCCGTCCGGGGGACCCCTCTTGGCTACACCTTC | CASSVRGTPLGYTF
many | TRBJ2-3 | TRBD2 | TRBV5-1 | TGCGCCAGCAGCTTGACTAGCGGGGGCGATACGCAGTATTTT | CASSLTSGGDTQYF
few | TRBJ2-5 | TRBD1 | TRBV5-4 | TGTGCCAGCAGCCCCGGACAGGGAAGCCCACAGGGAGAGACCCAGTACTTC | CASSPGQGSPQGETQYF
few | TRBJ1-5 | NA | TRBV2 | TGTGCCAGCAGGGAGACGACAGACAGCAATCAGCCCCAGCATTTT | CASRETTDSNQPQHF
many | TRBJ2-1 | NA | TRBV5-1 | TGCGCCAGCAGCTCGGGGCAGGGAGACCGCAATGAGCAGTTCTTC | CASSSGQGDRNEQFF
NA | TRBJ1-1 | NA | TRBV6-1 | TGTGCCAGCATCCAAGGCGCTAACACTGAAGCTTTCTTT | CASIQGANTEAFF
NA | TRBJ2-5 | TRBD1 | TRBV27 | TGTGCCAGCAGTTTCACAGGGGCGAAGACCCAGTACTTC | CASSFTGAKTQYF
NA | TRBJ2-3 | NA | TRBV14 | TGTGCCAGCAGCCACAGACCGAGCTATACGCAGTATTTT | CASSHRPSYTQYF
NA | TRBJ2-1 | NA | TRBV11-2 | TGTGCCAGCAGCTCAATTGGGGGGAGCTCCTACAATGAGCCGTTCTTC | CASSSIGGSSYNEPFF
NA | TRBJ1-6 | NA | TRBV30 | TGTGCCTGGAGTGTAACAGGATCTAATTCACCCCTCCACTTT | CAWSVTGSNSPLHF
many | TRBJ2-2 | TRBD1 | TRBV7-2 | TGTGCCAGCAGCTCGACAGGGGATGGGGAGCTGTTTTTT | CASSSTGDGELFF
NA | TRBJ1-4 | NA | TRBV4-3 | TGCGCCAGCAGCCAGGCCGGGACTTATGAAAAACTGTTTTTT | CASSQAGTYEKLFF
many | TRBJ2-1 | NA | TRBV7-2 | TGTGCCAGCAGCTTCTTTGGGTTTTCAAGCTCCTACAATGAGCAGTTCTTC | CASSFFGFSSSYNEQFF
NA | TRBJ1-1 | TRBD1 | TRBV15 | TGTGCCACCAGCAGAGTAGGCAGGGGGGACACTGAAGCTTTCTTT | CATSRVGRGDTEAFF
many | TRBJ2-2 | NA | TRBV5-1 | TGCGCCAGCAGCTTGTTGCTGAACACCGGGGAGCTGTTTTTT | CASSLLLNTGELFF